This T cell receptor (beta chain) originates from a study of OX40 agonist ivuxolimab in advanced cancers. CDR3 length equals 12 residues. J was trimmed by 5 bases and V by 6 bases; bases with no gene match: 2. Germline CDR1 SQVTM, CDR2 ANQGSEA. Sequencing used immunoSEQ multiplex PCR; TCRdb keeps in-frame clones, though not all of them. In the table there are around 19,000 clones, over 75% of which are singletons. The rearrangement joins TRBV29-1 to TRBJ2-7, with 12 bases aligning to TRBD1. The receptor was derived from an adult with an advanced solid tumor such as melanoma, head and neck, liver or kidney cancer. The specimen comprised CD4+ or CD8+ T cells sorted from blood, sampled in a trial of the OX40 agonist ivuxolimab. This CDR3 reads CSVGTGGNEQYF. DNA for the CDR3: TGCAGCGTCGGGACAGGGGGCAACGAGCAGTACTTC.